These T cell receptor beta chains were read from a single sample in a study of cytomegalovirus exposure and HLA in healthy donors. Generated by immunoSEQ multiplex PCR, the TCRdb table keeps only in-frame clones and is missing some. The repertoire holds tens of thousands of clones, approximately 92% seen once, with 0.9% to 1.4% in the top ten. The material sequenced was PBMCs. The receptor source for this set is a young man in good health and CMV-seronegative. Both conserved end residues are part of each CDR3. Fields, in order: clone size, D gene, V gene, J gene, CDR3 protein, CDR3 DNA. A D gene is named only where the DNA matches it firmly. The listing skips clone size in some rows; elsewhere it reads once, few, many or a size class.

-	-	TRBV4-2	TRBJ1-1	CASSQDRGETEAFF	TGTGCCAGCAGCCAAGATCGGGGGGAAACTGAAGCTTTCTTT
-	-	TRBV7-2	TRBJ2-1	CASSGGQKYNEQFF	TGTGCCAGCAGCGGGGGACAAAAGTACAATGAGCAGTTCTTC
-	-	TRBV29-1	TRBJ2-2	CSGGNPRSPGELFF	TGCAGCGGGGGCAACCCTCGTAGCCCCGGGGAGCTGTTTTTT
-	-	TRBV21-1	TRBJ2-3	CASSKALWGPRSTDTQYF	TGTGCCAGCAGCAAAGCGCTTTGGGGGCCGCGGAGCACAGATACGCAGTATTTT
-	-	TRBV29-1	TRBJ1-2	CSVWTEGYTF	TGCAGCGTTTGGACTGAGGGCTACACCTTC
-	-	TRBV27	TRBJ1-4	CASSPRRGNEKLFF	TGTGCCAGCAGCCCCCGCAGGGGTAACGAAAAACTGTTTTTT
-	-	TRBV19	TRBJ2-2	CASSIFGGGELFF	TGTGCCAGTAGTATATTCGGGGGCGGGGAGCTGTTTTTT
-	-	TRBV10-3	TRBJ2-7	CAIIGEFTYEQYF	TGTGCCATCATCGGGGAATTTACCTACGAGCAGTACTTC
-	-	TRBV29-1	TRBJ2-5	CSILGEVRNQETQYF	TGCAGCATTCTGGGAGAAGTTAGAAACCAAGAGACCCAGTACTTC
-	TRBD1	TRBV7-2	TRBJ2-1	CASSRDRGNEQFF	TGTGCCAGCAGCCGCGACAGGGGAAATGAGCAGTTCTTC
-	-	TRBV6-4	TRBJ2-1	CASSEEWVGGPQFF	TGTGCCAGCAGTGAGGAGTGGGTCGGGGGACCACAGTTCTTC
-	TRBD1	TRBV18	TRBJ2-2	CASSPPGQATGELFF	TGTGCCAGCTCTCCACCGGGACAGGCGACCGGGGAGCTGTTTTTT
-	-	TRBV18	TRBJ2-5	CASSPRGRAPVGETQYF	TGTGCCAGCTCACCGCGGGGACGCGCGCCCGTGGGGGAGACCCAGTACTTC
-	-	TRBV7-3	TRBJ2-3	CASSNQGGRLDTQYF	TGTGCCAGCAGTAACCAAGGGGGACGGTTAGATACGCAGTATTTT
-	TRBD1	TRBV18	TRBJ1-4	CASSPSGRTGSEKLFF	TGTGCCAGCTCACCCTCCGGGAGGACAGGGAGTGAAAAACTGTTTTTT
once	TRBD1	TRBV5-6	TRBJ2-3	CASSLPGQGYGTDTQYF	TGTGCCAGCAGCTTGCCGGGACAGGGGTATGGAACAGATACGCAGTATTTT
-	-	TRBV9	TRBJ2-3	CASSVNSGETDTQYF	TGTGCCAGCAGCGTTAATTCCGGGGAAACAGATACGCAGTATTTT
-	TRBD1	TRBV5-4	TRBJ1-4	CASSLPPGQGVDEKLFF	TGTGCCAGCAGCTTGCCCCCCGGACAGGGAGTGGATGAAAAACTGTTTTTT
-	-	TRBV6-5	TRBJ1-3	CASSLISGNTIYF	TGTGCCAGCAGCTTAATCTCTGGAAACACCATATATTTT
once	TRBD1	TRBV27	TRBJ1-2	CASRLDREAGYTF	TGTGCCAGCAGACTAGACAGGGAGGCTGGCTACACCTTC
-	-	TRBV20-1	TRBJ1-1	CSASPVIEAFF	TGCAGTGCTAGCCCGGTTATAGAAGCTTTCTTT
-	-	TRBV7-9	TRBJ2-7	CASSLAGANEQYF	TGTGCCAGCAGCTTAGCAGGGGCCAACGAGCAGTACTTC
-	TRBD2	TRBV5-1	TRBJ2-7	CASSPPLAAGDEQYF	TGCGCCAGCAGCCCCCCTCTGGCGGCGGGGGACGAGCAGTACTTC
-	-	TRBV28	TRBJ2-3	CASSNRGTDTQYF	TGTGCCAGCAGTAACAGGGGCACAGATACGCAGTATTTT
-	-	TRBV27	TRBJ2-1	CASSLFETGYNEQFF	TGTGCCAGCAGTTTATTTGAGACAGGCTACAATGAGCAGTTCTTC
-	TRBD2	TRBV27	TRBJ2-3	CASSSSRLAGSTDTQYF	TGTGCCAGCAGTTCGTCCAGACTAGCGGGGAGCACAGATACGCAGTATTTT
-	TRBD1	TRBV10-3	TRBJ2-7	CAIRRDRGYEQYF	TGTGCCATCAGACGGGACAGGGGCTACGAGCAGTACTTC
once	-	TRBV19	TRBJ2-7	CASTGTLSAEQYF	TGTGCCAGTACTGGGACACTCTCGGCGGAGCAGTACTTC
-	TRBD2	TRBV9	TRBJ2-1	CASSVDIAGYSYNEQFF	TGTGCCAGCAGCGTAGATATAGCGGGCTACTCCTACAATGAGCAGTTCTTC
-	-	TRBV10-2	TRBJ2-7	CASRRTGTSYEQYF	TGCGCCAGCAGAAGAACAGGGACCTCCTACGAGCAGTACTTC
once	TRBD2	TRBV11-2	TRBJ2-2	CASSAIRGRATGELFF	TGTGCCAGCAGCGCAATCCGGGGGAGGGCCACCGGGGAGCTGTTTTTT
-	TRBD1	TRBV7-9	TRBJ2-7	CATRQGRPYEQYF	TGTGCCACCCGACAGGGGAGGCCCTACGAGCAGTACTTC
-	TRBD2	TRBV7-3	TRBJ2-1	CASSLIAGGSYNEQFF	TGTGCCAGCAGCTTAATCGCGGGAGGGTCCTACAATGAGCAGTTCTTC
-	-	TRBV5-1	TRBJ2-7	CASRLSAVSSYEQYF	TGCGCCAGCAGGCTCTCGGCGGTAAGCTCCTACGAGCAGTACTTC
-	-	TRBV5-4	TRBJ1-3	CASSLAGSSGNTIYF	TGTGCCAGCAGCTTGGCGGGGAGCTCTGGAAACACCATATATTTT
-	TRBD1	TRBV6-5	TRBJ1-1	CASSYGDRGGTEAFF	TGTGCCAGCAGTTACGGTGACAGGGGCGGCACTGAAGCTTTCTTT
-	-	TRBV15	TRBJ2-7	CATSKTTPASSYEQYF	TGTGCCACCAGCAAGACAACCCCGGCCAGCTCCTACGAGCAGTACTTC
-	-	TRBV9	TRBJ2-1	CASSVVAASYNEQFF	TGTGCCAGCAGCGTAGTGGCGGCCTCCTACAATGAGCAGTTCTTC
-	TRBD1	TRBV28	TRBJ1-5	CASSSAHSNRGEGNQPQHF	TGTGCCAGCAGTTCCGCACACTCGAACAGGGGCGAGGGCAATCAGCCCCAGCATTTT
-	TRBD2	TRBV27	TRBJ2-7	CASSWGGGLLYEQYF	TGTGCCAGCAGTTGGGGCGGGGGGTTGCTCTACGAGCAGTACTTC
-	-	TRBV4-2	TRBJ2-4	CASSQEGQGNIQYF	TGTGCCAGCAGCCAAGAAGGGCAGGGAAACATTCAGTACTTC
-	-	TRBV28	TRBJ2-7	CASSVQGYEQYF	TGTGCCAGCAGTGTCCAGGGATACGAGCAGTACTTC
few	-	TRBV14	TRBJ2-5	CASSQDGKSPGETQYF	TGTGCCAGCAGCCAAGATGGGAAATCCCCGGGGGAGACCCAGTACTTC
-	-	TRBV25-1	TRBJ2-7	CASSVKPRGDEQYF	TGTGCCAGCAGTGTTAAGCCTCGGGGTGACGAGCAGTACTTC
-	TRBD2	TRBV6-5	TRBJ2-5	CASSLLANEETQYF	TGTGCCAGCAGTTTACTAGCGAACGAAGAGACCCAGTACTTC
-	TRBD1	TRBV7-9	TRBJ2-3	CASSATGDRGLSTDTQYF	TGTGCCAGCAGCGCAACCGGAGACAGGGGACTCAGCACAGATACGCAGTATTTT
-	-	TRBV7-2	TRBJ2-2	CASSLTGTGELFF	TGTGCCAGCAGCTTAACTGGCACCGGGGAGCTGTTTTTT
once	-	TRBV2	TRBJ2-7	CASRTRYEQYF	TGTGCCAGCCGGACACGTTACGAGCAGTACTTC
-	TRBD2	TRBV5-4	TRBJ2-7	CASSLFLAGAHEQYF	TGTGCCAGCAGTCTTTTCCTAGCGGGAGCCCACGAGCAGTACTTC
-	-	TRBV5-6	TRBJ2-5	CASSLEWGGFKGETQYF	TGTGCCAGCAGCTTGGAGTGGGGCGGCTTCAAAGGAGAGACCCAGTACTTC
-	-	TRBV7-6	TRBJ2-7	CASLEDAGEQYF	TGTGCCAGCCTGGAGGATGCTGGCGAGCAGTACTTC
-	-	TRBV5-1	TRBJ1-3	CASSLSHSGNTIYF	TGCGCCAGCAGCTTATCCCACTCTGGAAACACCATATATTTT
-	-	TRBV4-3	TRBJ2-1	CASSQFPLNEQFF	TGCGCCAGCAGCCAATTCCCCCTCAATGAGCAGTTCTTC
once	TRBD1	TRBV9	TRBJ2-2	CASSVGDRGLISGELFF	TGTGCCAGCAGCGTAGGGGACAGGGGTTTAATCTCCGGGGAGCTGTTTTTT
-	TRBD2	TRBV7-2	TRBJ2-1	CASSSYPRNSGSLEFF	TGTGCCAGCAGCTCCTACCCCCGAAATAGCGGGAGTTTGGAGTTCTTC
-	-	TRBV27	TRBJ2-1	CASGPQGPEQFF	TGTGCCAGCGGGCCCCAGGGGCCTGAGCAGTTCTTC
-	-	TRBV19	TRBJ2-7	CASNQGAANSYEQYF	TGTGCCAGTAATCAAGGGGCCGCGAACTCCTACGAGCAGTACTTC
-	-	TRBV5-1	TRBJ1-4	CASSRSWSGDAANEKLFF	TGCGCCAGCAGTCGGAGTTGGAGCGGAGACGCAGCTAATGAAAAACTGTTTTTT